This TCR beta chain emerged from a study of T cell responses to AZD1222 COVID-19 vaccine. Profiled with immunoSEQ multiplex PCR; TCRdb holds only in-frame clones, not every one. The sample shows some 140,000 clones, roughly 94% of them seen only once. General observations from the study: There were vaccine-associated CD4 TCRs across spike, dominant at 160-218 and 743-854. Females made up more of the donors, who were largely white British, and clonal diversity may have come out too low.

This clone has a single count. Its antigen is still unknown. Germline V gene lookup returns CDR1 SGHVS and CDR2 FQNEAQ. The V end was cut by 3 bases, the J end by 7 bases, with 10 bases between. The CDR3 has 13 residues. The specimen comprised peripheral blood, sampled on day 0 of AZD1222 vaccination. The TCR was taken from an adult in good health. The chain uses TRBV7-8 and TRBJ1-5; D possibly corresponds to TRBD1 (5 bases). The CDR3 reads CASSLGRGQPQHF. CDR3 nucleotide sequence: TGTGCCAGCAGCTTGGGGCGCGGGCAGCCCCAGCATTTT.